This TCR beta chain stems from a study of blood T cell repertoires in COVID-19. Whole-study context: Nucleic acid was either cDNA or gDNA, and it came from T cells, B-cell-depleted T cells, or PBMCs.

The CDR3 runs 16 residues. Germline V gene sequence: CDR1 LNHDA, CDR2 SQIVND (reference sequence). The ends lost 3 bases at V and 8 bases at J; junction bases unmatched: 10. TCRdb's copy holds only in-frame clones and misses some; the assay was immunoSEQ multiplex PCR. The table includes around 130,000 clones, roughly four fifths detected once. This clone has a handful of counts. Sequenced material: peripheral blood. The origin of this receptor is a woman aged 50 to 60 with acute or convalescent COVID-19. The chain is built from TRBV19 and TRBJ2-1; TRBD2 matches at 10 bases. The CDR3 DNA reads as TGTGCCAGTAGTATCATATCAGCGGGGGGGCTTCATGAGCAGTTCTTC. It is translated as CASSIISAGGLHEQFF.